The T cell receptor (beta chain) under discussion was sequenced for a study of vaccination effects on CD4 cells after COVID-19. Trimming pared 5 bases from V and 5 bases from J, leaving 9 bases between. Germline values: CDR1 SGHVS, CDR2 FNYEAQ. The CDR3 covers 12 residues. The count of this clone is one. Its antigen is unknown. Measured with immunoSEQ multiplex PCR; TCRdb has only the in-frame clones, and not every one. The table has tens of thousands of clones, around 67% seen once. ViraFEST assay sequencing came after antigen-specific CD4+ T cells were expanded with viral peptide pools. Researchers isolated CD4+ T cells once 9 to 11 days of culture had elapsed. Each participant received a vaccine that was either BNT162b2 or mRNA-1273, given as two doses.

Sequenced here: CD4+ T cells from PBMCs cultured with HCoV-NL63 spike peptides, sampled after COVID-19 vaccination. This chain links TRBV7-6 with TRBJ2-5; possible D gene TRBD2, 5 bases. The TCR comes from a human donor who received a COVID-19 vaccine. In DNA, the CDR3 is TGTGCCAGCAGCAGGTGGGAGGAGACCCAGTACTTC. Translated, it gives CASSRWEETQYF.